This TCR beta chain is from a study of blood T cell repertoires in COVID-19. As for the study in general: The samples span acute and convalescent COVID-19 from the United States, Italy and Spain. T cells, B-cell-depleted T cells, or PBMCs provided the cDNA or gDNA that served as material.

The germline V gene encodes CDR1 SGHNT and CDR2 YYREEE (reference sequence). The CDR3 is 14 residues long. With 2 bases clipped from V and 3 bases from J, the junction kept 3 bases outside the gene matches. Study processing details: Reference gene primer amplification gave estimated nucleated cell counts. TCRdb's copy holds only in-frame clones and misses some; the assay was immunoSEQ multiplex PCR. V, J and clone size reflect that table, while D and trimming were determined from the DNA. The repertoire holds about 75,000 clones, with 75% to 90% as singletons. Sequencing was carried out using peripheral blood. The chain employs TRBV5-4 and TRBJ2-7; 9 bases fit TRBD1. This TCR derives from a human donor in a cohort sampled during active COVID-19. CDR3 DNA sequence: TGTGCCAGCAGCTTAGGGACAGGGTTCTACGAGCAGTACTTC. This gives the protein CASSLGTGFYEQYF.